These T cell receptor beta chains were read from a single sample in a study of control samples from healthy donors and cancer patients. Profiling relied on immunoSEQ multiplex PCR, and the TCRdb table lists in-frame clones only, not all of them. The table records about 140,000 clones, about nine tenths of them present only once. What was sequenced was blood. These receptors came from a woman aged 30 to 39 in good health. Both conserved end residues are part of each CDR3. Each record gives: V gene, CDR3 length, J gene, CDR3 protein.

TRBV28	17	TRBJ2-7	CASSFTWGAPDLYEQYF
TRBV4-2	12	TRBJ2-4	CASSQPENIQYF
TRBV4-2	15	TRBJ2-2	CASSQGTDNTGELFF
TRBV6-5	15	TRBJ1-1	CATEPQGAVVTEAFF
TRBV5-1	11	TRBJ2-7	CASLGGGEQYF
TRBV6-5	16	TRBJ2-7	CASSYSTSSVPYEQYF
TRBV2	15	TRBJ1-6	CASSIQGVGNSPLHF
TRBV5-5	15	TRBJ1-6	CASSLASLEASPLHF
TRBV10-3	17	TRBJ2-3	CAISVGTSALLTDTQYF
TRBV5-1	15	TRBJ2-1	CASTQRTSGPNEQFF
TRBV7-7	13	TRBJ1-2	CASSFGQSNGYTF
TRBV21-1	14	TRBJ2-7	CASREREATYEQYF
TRBV5-1	16	TRBJ2-7	CASRYGLAGPPFEQYF
TRBV14	17	TRBJ2-6	CASSQPRGQGPSNVLTF
TRBV4-1	14	TRBJ1-1	CASSQDVGFAEAFF
TRBV7-8	13	TRBJ1-4	CASSTGGPGKLFF
TRBV30	16	TRBJ2-5	CAWSGRRVVRQETQYF
TRBV11-3	16	TRBJ2-2	CASSLRLAGGTGELFF
TRBV7-9	16	TRBJ2-3	CASSPENRGGTDTQYF
TRBV3-1/TRBV3-2	13	TRBJ2-1	CASSHSHVNEQFF
TRBV28	15	TRBJ2-3	CASSTTGTWSDTQYF
TRBV5-4	15	TRBJ1-1	CASSWSLGGHNEAFF
TRBV15	18	TRBJ2-1	CATSREGLVGLTYNEQFF
TRBV5-8	14	TRBJ1-3	CASSGQGLGNTIYF
TRBV30	13	TRBJ1-2	CAWRKDRPYGYTF
TRBV4-1	15	TRBJ2-1	CASSQAYSSYNEQFF
TRBV4-2	14	TRBJ1-2	CASSHLQPNYGYTF
TRBV6-5	13	TRBJ2-7	CASTRQRTYEQYF
TRBV27	14	TRBJ2-7	CASSSSVTGVAQYF
TRBV14	14	TRBJ2-7	CASSREGLAGEQYF
TRBV6-5	15	TRBJ2-1	CASRILAGDYNEQFF
TRBV18	16	TRBJ1-1	CASSPRQGAWSTEAFF
TRBV28	14	TRBJ1-3	CASSSGGTGNTIYF
TRBV18	13	TRBJ1-2	CASTDRGVYGYTF
TRBV19	9	TRBJ2-1	CARRLEQFF
TRBV12-3/TRBV12-4	13	TRBJ2-1	CASSLIIHNEQFF
TRBV7-8	15	TRBJ2-5	CASRPGQLLQETQYF
TRBV18	15	TRBJ1-1	CASSPRQGRDTEAFF
TRBV18	15	TRBJ2-5	CASSRSGPGGETQYF
TRBV6-5	13	TRBJ2-7	CASSYGPLYEQYF
TRBV7-2	16	TRBJ1-4	CASGRTGGGSGEKLFF
TRBV11-3	13	TRBJ1-1	CASSRFLGGLAFF
TRBV13	17	TRBJ2-1	CASSRHPGASSYNEQFF
TRBV28	14	TRBJ1-2	CASSFFTGIDGYTF
TRBV28	15	TRBJ2-7	CASSPQRGGSYEQYF
TRBV27	13	TRBJ2-1	CASSLSSSNEQFF
TRBV7-3	18	TRBJ2-3	CASSLQASGKHWGDTQYF
TRBV6-5	14	TRBJ1-5	CASSPQWDYQPQHF
TRBV6-1	12	TRBJ1-4	CASSERGEKLFF
TRBV5-1	13	TRBJ2-4	CASSRTGENIQYF
TRBV19	13	TRBJ1-5	CASRGGGRQPQHF
TRBV7-2	14	TRBJ2-1	CASSRSGLGNEQFF
TRBV9	15	TRBJ1-3	CASSVEGYSGNTIYF
TRBV4-2	16	TRBJ2-7	CASSQDFRGYFSEQYF
TRBV10-1	14	TRBJ2-3	CASDPSQSTDTQYF
TRBV9	17	TRBJ1-1	CASSATSGVGLGTEAFF
TRBV14	15	TRBJ2-5	CASSPTGTRGQTQYF
TRBV18	13	TRBJ2-1	CASSLLTANEQFF
TRBV11-2	17	TRBJ2-5	CASSPRSAGGLFGTQYF
TRBV12-5	18	TRBJ2-1	CASGLVRGGRGSYNEQFF